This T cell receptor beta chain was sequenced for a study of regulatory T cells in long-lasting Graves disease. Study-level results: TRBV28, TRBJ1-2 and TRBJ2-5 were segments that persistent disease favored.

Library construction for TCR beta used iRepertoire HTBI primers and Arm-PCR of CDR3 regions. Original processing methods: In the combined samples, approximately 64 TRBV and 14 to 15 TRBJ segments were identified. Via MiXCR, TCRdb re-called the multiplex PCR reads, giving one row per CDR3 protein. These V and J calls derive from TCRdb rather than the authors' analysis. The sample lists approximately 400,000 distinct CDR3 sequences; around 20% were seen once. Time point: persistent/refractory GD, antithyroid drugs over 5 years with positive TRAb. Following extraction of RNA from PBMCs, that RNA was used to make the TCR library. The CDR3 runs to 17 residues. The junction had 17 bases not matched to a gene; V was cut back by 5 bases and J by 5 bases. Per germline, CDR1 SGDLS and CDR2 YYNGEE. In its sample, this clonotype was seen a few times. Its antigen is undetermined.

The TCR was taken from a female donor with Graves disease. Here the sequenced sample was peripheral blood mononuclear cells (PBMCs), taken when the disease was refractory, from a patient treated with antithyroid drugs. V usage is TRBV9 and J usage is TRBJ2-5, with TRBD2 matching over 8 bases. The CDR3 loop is CASRAQSKNSGSETQYF. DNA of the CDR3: TGTGCCAGCAGAGCCCAAAGTAAAAACAGCGGGAGTGAGACCCAGTACTTC.